One sample yielded the 23 T cell receptor beta chains listed below, sequenced in a study of a mutant IDH1 vaccine in newly diagnosed glioma. Time point defined: week 47, end of study. With topical imiquimod, each dose of the vaccine consisted of 300 ug of mutant IDH1 20-mer peptide. TCRdb keeps only in-frame clones here, not all; method: immunoSEQ multiplex PCR. The data hold 60,000 to 65,000 clones, with around 86% observed a single time. Antigen specificity for these receptors is unknown. Sequences were derived from PBMCs, sampled from a glioma patient whose treatment included an IDH1 peptide vaccine. All receptors come from a young man with glioma.

V gene TRBV5-4 combines with J gene TRBJ1-3, with D uncertain. The V end was cut by 0 bases, the J end by 2 bases, with 9 bases between. Germline V gives CDR1 SGHNT, CDR2 YYREEE (reference sequence). CDR3 length equals 15 residues. CDR3 sequence reads: CASSLAAVTGNTIYF. In DNA, the CDR3 is TGTGCCAGCAGCTTGGCGGCAGTCACTGGAAACACCATATATTTT.

V is TRBV9 and J is TRBJ1-5; D remains ambiguous. This CDR3 is 14 amino acids long. V shed 4 bases and J shed 0 bases, with 8 bases lying between them. In germline, CDR1 is SGDLS, CDR2 YYNGEE. CDR3 amino acids: CASSPTLSNQPQHF. CDR3 DNA: TGTGCCAGCAGCCCAACACTTAGCAATCAGCCCCAGCATTTT.

CDR3 bases: TGTGCCATCAGTGATGAGGGGGCAGGAGATACGCAGTATTTT. Protein sequence: CAISDEGAGDTQYF. V and J are TRBV10-3 and TRBJ2-3, with 7 bases identical to TRBD1. Germline CDR1 and CDR2: ENHRY and SYGVKD. V lost 3 bases, J lost 5 bases, and 5 bases stayed unmatched. The CDR3 extends over 14 amino acids.

The chain recombines TRBV18 with TRBJ2-1, with 11 nucleotides matching TRBD2. The V segment lost 0 bases and the J segment 6 bases; nucleotides outside the gene matches: 7. The CDR3 is made up of 17 amino acids. Germline CDR1 KGHSH, CDR2 LQKENI. CDR3 loop: CASSPPIAGGLGNEQFF. Written as DNA, the CDR3 is TGTGCCAGCTCACCACCTATAGCGGGGGGGCTGGGCAATGAGCAGTTCTTC.

The chain has TRBV19 and TRBJ2-3; TRBD2 matches 8 bases. The CDR3 totals 13 residues. Germline CDR1 and CDR2: LNHDA and SQIVND (reference sequence). CDR3 in amino acids: CASSGGPRDTQYF. For the CDR3, the DNA is TGTGCATCAAGCGGGGGCCCTCGAGATACGCAGTATTTT.

V is TRBV2 and J is TRBJ1-2; TRBD1 aligns across 10 bases. Germline trimming cut 8 bases from V and 0 bases from J; bases unmatched to any gene: 9. This CDR3 comprises 16 residues. Germline CDR1 reads SNHLY; CDR2 reads FYNNEI. The CDR3 nucleotides read TGTGCCAGCCAGCGCAGTGGGACAGGGGCTAACTATGGCTACACCTTC. Translated: CASQRSGTGANYGYTF.

V gene TRBV9 combines with J gene TRBJ2-3, with 10 bases lining up with TRBD2. CDR3 length: 20 residues. V was clipped by 0 bases and J by 2 bases; unmatched bases: 15. Germline V lookup: CDR1 SGDLS, CDR2 YYNGEE. The CDR3 reads CASSVGERGGRRRPTDTQYF. The DNA of the CDR3 is TGTGCCAGCAGCGTAGGGGAGCGGGGGGGCCGAAGACGGCCCACAGATACGCAGTATTTT.

The chain combines TRBV19 with TRBJ2-7, with D uncertain. Trimming removed 6 bases at V and 6 bases at J, with 24 bases between. Looked up from germline, CDR1 is LNHDA and CDR2 is SQIVND (reference sequence). The CDR3 totals 16 residues. This CDR3 is CASSQKGAGAPREQYF. The CDR3, as DNA: TGTGCCAGTAGCCAGAAAGGAGCAGGAGCCCCCCGCGAGCAGTACTTC.

The rearrangement links TRBV6-5 to TRBJ1-1, with D possibly TRBD1 on 5 matching bases. V lost 2 bases and J 8 bases, leaving 9 bases between the germline ends. The CDR3 is made up of 12 amino acids. CDR1 MNHEY and CDR2 SVGAGI come from the germline V gene. The CDR3 DNA reads as TGTGCCAGCAGTTACGGGGGGGTGGAAGCTTTCTTT. This encodes CASSYGGVEAFF.

This clone was seen once. The gene calls are TRBV7-6 and TRBJ1-3, with a possible D match to TRBD1 (5 bases). Trimming left V 5 bases short and J 1 base short, with 15 bases between. From germline, CDR1 is SGHVS and CDR2 FNYEAQ. The CDR3 spans 16 residues. The CDR3 nucleotides read TGTGCCAGCAGCCCTCAATCAGGGTTTTCTGGAAACACCATATATTTT. It is translated as CASSPQSGFSGNTIYF.

The V and J genes are TRBV6-1 and TRBJ2-2; 12 nucleotides agree with TRBD2. The germline V gene has CDR1 MNHNS and CDR2 SASEGT. V lost 4 bases to trimming and J lost 6 bases; unmatched junction nucleotides: 3. The CDR3 extends over 15 amino acids. The CDR3 sequence: CASSGSSGGAGELFF. DNA of the CDR3: TGTGCCAGCAGTGGATCTAGCGGGGGGGCCGGGGAGCTGTTTTTT.

The V gene is TRBV5-4, the J gene TRBJ2-1; D gene uncertain. This CDR3 is 12 amino acids long. The germline V and J ends were trimmed by 5 bases and 12 bases, with 15 bases remaining between them. Germline assignment: CDR1 SGHNT and CDR2 YYREEE (reference sequence). This CDR3 is CASSINVAPQFF. DNA for the CDR3: TGTGCCAGCAGTATTAATGTGGCGCCGCAGTTCTTC.

The chain recombines TRBV11-3 with TRBJ2-7; D is possibly TRBD1 or TRBD2 (5 bases each). CDR3 length: 13 residues. Germline V gene lookup returns CDR1 SGHNT and CDR2 YENEEA. Trimming pared 2 bases from V and 3 bases from J, leaving 8 bases between. DNA of the CDR3: TGTGCCAGCAGCTTACGAGGGGACTACGAGCAGTACTTC. Its protein product is CASSLRGDYEQYF.

This chain links TRBV7-9 with TRBJ2-2; tentatively, D is TRBD1 (5 bases). Germline V gives CDR1 SEHNR, CDR2 FQNEAQ (reference sequence). Between the trimmed V and J ends, which lost 0 bases and 6 bases, there was a span of 5 bases. CDR3 length: 13 residues. CDR3 region: CASSLAGPGELFF. The CDR3 DNA is TGTGCCAGCAGCTTAGCGGGGCCCGGGGAGCTGTTTTTT.

The V call is TRBV7-8, the J call TRBJ1-6; D unclear. Trimming took off 4 bases at V and 6 bases at J, with 13 bases between the two ends. This CDR3 comprises 15 residues. Germline loops: CDR1 SGHVS, CDR2 FQNEAQ. In nucleotides, the CDR3 is TGTGCCAGCAGCTACCGACAAGACGGTAATTCACCCCTCCACTTT. This translates into CASSYRQDGNSPLHF.

This rearrangement joins TRBV19 to TRBJ1-5; D is unresolved. V shed 1 base and J shed 0 bases, with 7 bases lying between them. Germline values: CDR1 LNHDA, CDR2 SQIVND (reference sequence). The CDR3 sequence is 15 residues long. The CDR3 coding sequence is TGTGCCAGTAGTATAGTAGGCGGTAGCAATCAGCCCCAGCATTTT. Translating it yields CASSIVGGSNQPQHF.

The V gene is TRBV27, the J gene TRBJ1-4; D uncertain. Germline CDR1 MNHEY, CDR2 SMNVEV (reference sequence). With 0 bases removed from V and 8 bases from J, the gap between germline ends came to 22 bases. The CDR3 loop spans 18 amino acids. In DNA, the CDR3 is TGTGCCAGCAGTTTATCGGGAGCTTCGGGAAGGTTATGGGAAAAACTGTTTTTT. Encoded protein: CASSLSGASGRLWEKLFF.

The rearrangement uses TRBV5-4 and TRBJ1-1, with D hard to call. From germline, CDR1 is SGHNT and CDR2 YYREEE (reference sequence). This CDR3 spans 16 amino acids. The ends were cut back, 4 bases at V and 1 base at J, with 17 bases in the middle. The DNA of the CDR3 is TGTGCCAGCAGCCAAGAGTTCCCCCCGGAGAACACTGAAGCTTTCTTT. Amino acids: CASSQEFPPENTEAFF.

The chain has TRBV5-1 and TRBJ2-5; TRBD1 is a possible D gene (5 bases). Near its end, the DNA agrees better with TRBJ2-7, so the J call may be wrong. Germline CDR1 reads SGHRS; CDR2 reads YFSETQ. This CDR3 spans 15 amino acids. Written as DNA, the CDR3 is TGCGCCAGCAGCTTGGAAGGGGTACCCTCCTACGAGCAGTACTTC. Protein product: CASSLEGVPSYEQYF.

V usage is TRBV12-5 and J usage is TRBJ1-1; 7 positions match TRBD1. The CDR3 totals 14 residues. Germline V gene sequence: CDR1 LGHNT, CDR2 FRNRAP. V lost 7 bases and J lost 3; bases outside the gene matches: 8. The DNA for the CDR3 is TGTGCTAGTGCCCTACAGGGGATCGACACTGAAGCTTTCTTT. This codes for CASALQGIDTEAFF.

The chain recombines TRBV6-5 with TRBJ1-4, with a weak D call TRBD1 (5 bases). This CDR3 is built from 14 residues. V was shortened by 2 bases and J by 7 bases, with 11 bases between the two germline ends. Germline V gene sequence: CDR1 MNHEY, CDR2 SVGAGI. Here the CDR3 reads CASSYGGFAEKLFF. CDR3 coding DNA: TGTGCCAGCAGTTACGGGGGGTTCGCTGAAAAACTGTTTTTT.

The table lists this clone with a count of one. The rearrangement joins TRBV19 to TRBJ2-7, with D uncertain. CDR1 is LNHDA, CDR2 SQIVND, per germline (reference sequence). The CDR3 runs to 14 residues. The V end lost 5 bases, the J end lost 2 bases, and 13 bases lay between the germline ends. CDR3 DNA sequence: TGTGCCAGTAGTCCCCGCGGTTTGGCCTACGAGCAGTACTTC. Translated: CASSPRGLAYEQYF.

The chain combines TRBV11-3 with TRBJ2-1; tentative D call: TRBD1 (5 bases). This CDR3 is 13 amino acids long. Trimming removed 2 bases from V and 8 bases from J, with 10 bases in between. Per germline, CDR1 SGHNT and CDR2 YENEEA. The CDR3 DNA is TGTGCCAGCAGCTTAACACCAGGGTATGAGCAGTTCTTC. Its translation: CASSLTPGYEQFF.